Shown below are 10 T cell receptor beta chains from a single sample sequenced in a study of T cells in tuberculosis. Using immunoSEQ multiplex PCR, the repertoire was profiled, and TCRdb retains in-frame clones only, with some absent. The sample consists of around 35,000 clones, 85% to 95% of them appearing once. The sequencing sample was made of PBMCs. The receptors come from a donor aged 10-35 years with latent tuberculosis or without tuberculosis infection.

This clone has a single count. CDR3 in amino acids: CASSQVGQGRRPQHF. CDR3 sequence (DNA): TGCGCCAGCAGCCAAGTGGGGCAGGGTCGTCGGCCCCAGCATTTT. The J gene is TRBJ1-5, the V gene TRBV4-1; perhaps TRBD1 as D (5 bases). V gave up 1 base and J gave up 9 bases, with 16 bases separating them. This CDR3 spans 15 amino acids. The germline V gene has CDR1 MGHRA and CDR2 YSYEKL.

The gene calls are TRBV2 and TRBJ1-5; 7 bases fit TRBD1. From germline, CDR1 is SNHLY and CDR2 FYNNEI. V shed 5 bases, J shed 2 bases, and the junction held 9 bases outside the gene matches. This CDR3 spans 16 amino acids. CDR3 amino acids: CASSRRGRGGNQPQHF. In nucleotides, the CDR3 is TGTGCCAGCAGTCGGCGGGGCAGGGGGGGCAATCAGCCCCAGCATTTT. The variable domain in full, completed from reference TRBV2 and TRBJ1-5, reads EPEVTQTPSHQVTQMGQEVILRCVPISNHLYFYWYRQILGQKVEFLVSFYNNEISEKSEIFDDQFSVERPDGSNFTLKIRSTKLEDSAMYFCASSRRGRGGNQPQHFGDGTRLSIL.

The chain combines TRBV29-1 with TRBJ2-5; tentative D call: TRBD2 (6 bases). Trimming removed 7 bases from V and 9 bases from J, with 24 bases in between. There are 14 residues in the CDR3. Germline V CDR1 and CDR2: SQVTM, ANQGSEA. CDR3 DNA: TGCAGCGCCACATCTTCGGGAGTCCTTGCGCCCCAGTACTTC. Encoded protein: CSATSSGVLAPQYF.

V is TRBV27 and J is TRBJ1-2, with 8 bases matching TRBD1. CDR3 length equals 13 residues. CDR1 and CDR2 (germline): MNHEY, SMNVEV (reference sequence). After removal of 2 bases from V and 7 bases from J, the junction contained 3 bases not matched to a gene. DNA of the CDR3: TGTGCCAGCAGTTTAACAGGGGGGGGTGGCTACACCTTC. It translates to CASSLTGGGGYTF.

A remark on this clone: Mismatch with germline at one junction end may stem from a read error. This sequence joins TRBV6-6 and TRBJ2-7; D may be TRBD1 (6 bases). CDR3 size: 14 residues. Germline V lookup: CDR1 MNHNY, CDR2 SVGAGI (reference sequence). This CDR3 reads CASSDSDRTGFWYF. In nucleotides, the CDR3 is TGTGCCAGCAGTGACTCCGACAGGACTGGGTTTTGGTACTTC.

The gene calls are TRBV5-1 and TRBJ1-4; 8 bases are a match to TRBD1. The germline CDR1 and CDR2 sequences are SGHRS and YFSETQ. The V gene end was trimmed by 1 base and the J gene end by 8 bases; junction bases not matched to a gene: 13. The CDR3 totals 17 residues. This chain's CDR3 is CASSLRLAGGSGEKLFF. The DNA of the CDR3 is TGCGCCAGCAGCTTGCGGCTGGCAGGGGGCTCCGGAGAAAAACTGTTTTTT.

The chain links TRBV25-1 to TRBJ1-2; D gene uncertain. CDR3 length equals 14 residues. Germline V gene data show CDR1 as MGHDK and CDR2 as SYGVNS. The V end lost 6 bases, the J end lost 2 bases, and 13 bases lay between the germline ends. This CDR3 reads CASSPFMENYGYTF. The CDR3 DNA reads as TGTGCCAGCAGCCCCTTTATGGAGAACTATGGCTACACCTTC.

This chain links TRBV19 with TRBJ1-2; D possibly corresponds to TRBD1 (5 bases). The germline V and J ends were trimmed by 5 bases and 6 bases, with 16 bases remaining between them. The CDR3 length is 14 residues. From germline, CDR1 is LNHDA and CDR2 SQIVND (reference sequence). The CDR3 reads CASSPLKRGDGYTF. DNA for the CDR3: TGTGCCAGTAGTCCCTTAAAAAGGGGTGATGGCTACACCTTC.

In this sample, this clone turned up once. The chain is built from TRBV18 and TRBJ2-3; D ambiguous. V lost 3 bases and J lost 2, with 9 bases in between. Germline lookup yields CDR1 KGHSH and CDR2 LQKENI. This CDR3 region has 14 residues. This CDR3 reads CASSPAGSTDTQYF. The CDR3 bases are TGTGCCAGCTCACCGGCAGGATCCACAGATACGCAGTATTTT.

In its sample, this clone was seen once. The chain recombines TRBV6-1 with TRBJ2-1, with TRBD1 as a possible D gene (5 bases). V shed 4 bases and J shed 4 bases, with 8 bases lying between them. Germline CDR1 MNHNS, CDR2 SASEGT. This CDR3 comprises 13 residues. CDR3 amino acids: CASSGQLYNEQFF. CDR3 sequence (DNA): TGTGCCAGCAGTGGACAGCTATACAATGAGCAGTTCTTC.